This T cell receptor (beta chain) was identified during a study of OX40 agonist ivuxolimab in advanced cancers. Study overall: Patients achieving partial responses numbered three: one hepatocellular carcinoma case and two cutaneous melanoma cases. Findings and caveats of the study: Partial responders at 0.1-3.0 mg/kg had among the lowest clonal expansion. Also showing low normalized T-cell clonal expansion were some of the nonresponders.

Concerning this clone: The antigen is undetermined.

Generated by immunoSEQ multiplex PCR, the TCRdb table keeps only in-frame clones and is missing some. The sample carries roughly 15,000 clones, 80% recorded once. Germline V gene data show CDR1 as MGHDK and CDR2 as SYGVNS. CDR3 length equals 11 residues. The V and J ends lost 7 bases and 3 bases respectively, with 7 bases between them. This sample comprised CD4+ or CD8+ T cells sorted from blood, obtained in a trial of the OX40 agonist ivuxolimab. The chain combines TRBV25-1 with TRBJ2-7, with D hard to call. The sequence was collected from an adult with an advanced solid tumor such as melanoma, head and neck, liver or kidney cancer. In nucleotides, the CDR3 is TGTGCCAGCACCGAAAACTACGAGCAGTACTTC. Protein: CASTENYEQYF.